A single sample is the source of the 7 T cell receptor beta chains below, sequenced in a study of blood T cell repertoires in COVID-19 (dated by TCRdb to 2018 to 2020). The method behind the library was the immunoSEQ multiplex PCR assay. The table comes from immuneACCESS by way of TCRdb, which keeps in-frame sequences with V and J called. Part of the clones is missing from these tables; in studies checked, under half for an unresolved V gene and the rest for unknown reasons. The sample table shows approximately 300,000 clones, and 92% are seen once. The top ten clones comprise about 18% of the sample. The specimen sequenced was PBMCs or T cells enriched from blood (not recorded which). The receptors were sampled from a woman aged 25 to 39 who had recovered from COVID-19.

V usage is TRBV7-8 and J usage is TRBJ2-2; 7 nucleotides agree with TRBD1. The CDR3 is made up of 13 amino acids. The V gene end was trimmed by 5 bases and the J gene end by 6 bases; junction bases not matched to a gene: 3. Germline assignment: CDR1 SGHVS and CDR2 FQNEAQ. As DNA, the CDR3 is TGTGCCAGCAGCCACGGACAGGCCGGGGAGCTGTTTTTT. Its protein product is CASSHGQAGELFF. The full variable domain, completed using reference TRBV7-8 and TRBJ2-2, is GAGVSQSPRYKVAKRGQDVALRCDPISGHVSLFWYQQALGQGPEFLTYFQNEAQLDKSGLPSDRFFAERPEGSVSTLKIQRTQQEDSAVYLCASSHGQAGELFFGEGSRLTVL.

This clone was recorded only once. CDR3 DNA sequence: TGTGCCAGCAGCGCAACAGGGGCTCGGGACTACACCTTC. Its protein product is CASSATGARDYTF. The rearrangement links TRBV6-5 to TRBJ1-2; 7 bases line up with TRBD1. The CDR3 is made up of 13 amino acids. V shed 6 bases, J shed 10 bases, and the junction held 11 bases outside the gene matches. CDR1 MNHEY and CDR2 SVGAGI come from the germline V gene.

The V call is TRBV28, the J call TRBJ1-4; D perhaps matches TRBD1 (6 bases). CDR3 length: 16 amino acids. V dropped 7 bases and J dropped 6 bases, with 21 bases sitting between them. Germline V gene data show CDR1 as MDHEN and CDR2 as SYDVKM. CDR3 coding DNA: TGTGCCAGCATCAACGTGAGAGGGGGGAGGGATGAAAAACTGTTTTTT. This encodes CASINVRGGRDEKLFF.

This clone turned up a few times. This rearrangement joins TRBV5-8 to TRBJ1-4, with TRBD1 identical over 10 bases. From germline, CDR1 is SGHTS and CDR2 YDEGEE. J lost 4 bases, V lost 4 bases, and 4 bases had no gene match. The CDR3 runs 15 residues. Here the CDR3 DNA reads TGTGCCAGCAGCACCCGGGACAGGGGTAATGAAAAACTGTTTTTT. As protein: CASSTRDRGNEKLFF.

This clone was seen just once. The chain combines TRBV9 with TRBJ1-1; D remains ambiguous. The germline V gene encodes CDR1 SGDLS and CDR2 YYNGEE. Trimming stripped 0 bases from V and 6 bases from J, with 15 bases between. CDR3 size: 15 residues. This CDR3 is CASSVAGEEYSEAFF. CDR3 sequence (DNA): TGTGCCAGCAGCGTAGCTGGAGAGGAGTACTCTGAAGCTTTCTTT.

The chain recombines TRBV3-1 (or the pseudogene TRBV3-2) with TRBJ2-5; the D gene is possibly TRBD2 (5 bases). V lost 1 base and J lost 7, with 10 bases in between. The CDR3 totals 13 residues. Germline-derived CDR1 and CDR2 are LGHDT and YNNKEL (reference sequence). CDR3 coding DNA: TGTGCCAGCAGCCAAGTTGAGGGCCTGACCCAGTACTTC. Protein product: CASSQVEGLTQYF.

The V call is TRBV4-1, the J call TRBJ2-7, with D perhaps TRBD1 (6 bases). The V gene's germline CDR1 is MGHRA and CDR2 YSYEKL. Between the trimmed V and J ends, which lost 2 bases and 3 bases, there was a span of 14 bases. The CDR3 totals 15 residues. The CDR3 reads CASSQPDSSLYEQYF. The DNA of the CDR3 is TGCGCCAGCAGCCAACCGGACAGTTCCCTCTACGAGCAGTACTTC.